This T cell receptor (beta chain) was recovered during a study of cytomegalovirus exposure and HLA in healthy donors. General observations from the study: Rarity characterized most TCR sequences, yet some public TCRs appeared in many donors.

The CDR3 is 15 amino acids. Germline CDR1 reads SNHLY; CDR2 reads FYNNEI. The germline V and J ends were trimmed by 6 bases and 6 bases, with 18 bases remaining between them. The PCR employed 60 Vbeta primers together with 13 Jbeta primers. Measured with immunoSEQ multiplex PCR; TCRdb has only the in-frame clones, and not every one. The repertoire holds 150,000 to 200,000 clones, with 85% as singletons. Of note for this clone: The antigen is undetermined.

The genes are TRBV2 and TRBJ2-1; perhaps TRBD2 as D (5 bases). The specimen sequenced was PBMCs. The TCR originated in a woman aged 50 to 60 in good health and CMV-seronegative. CDR3 coding DNA: TGTGCCAGCAGCCTGCTAGCTGGCTCGGGCAATGAGCAGTTCTTC. Protein sequence: CASSLLAGSGNEQFF.